The subject of this entry is one T cell receptor (beta chain). Its target is not known. The data belong to a study of shared clonotypes between healthy human individuals. Only Caucasian adults living in Nashville, Tennessee made up the donor group. Whole-study results and caveats: Sampling included only blood; tissue repertoires likely differ. Inspection by rarefaction showed sorted-subset sequencing to be incomplete despite large depth.

This table comes from immunoSEQ multiplex PCR, and its TCRdb copy is limited to in-frame clones, with some not included. The repertoire includes 2 million to 2.5 million clones, roughly 90% of them detected once, and 0.3% to 0.4% sits in the top ten. V lost 2 bases and J lost 1, with 8 bases in between. CDR3 size: 14 residues. Germline values: CDR1 LNHDA, CDR2 SQIVND (reference sequence). This chain connects TRBV19 to TRBJ1-1; D uncertain. The clonotype was recovered from a man aged 18 to 30 in good health. Some clones in this sample may be carry-over from other donors' samples. The sample comprised naive CD4+ T cells from PBMCs. The subset was: CD45RA+ positively selected. CDR3 protein: CASSITPRNTEAFF. The DNA of the CDR3 is TGTGCCAGTAGTATAACTCCCAGGAACACTGAAGCTTTCTTT.